Presented here are 24 T cell receptor beta chains from one specimen sequenced in a study of blood T cell repertoires in COVID-19. Generated by immunoSEQ multiplex PCR, the TCRdb table keeps only in-frame clones and is missing some. Of under 150,000 clones in the sample, roughly nine tenths are singletons; the top ten hold approximately 5%. The sequencing sample was made of peripheral blood. Every receptor here comes from a man in his 60s with COVID-19, enrolled during active disease.

This clone was seen once. The genes are TRBV2 and TRBJ1-1, with 9 positions matching TRBD1. The CDR3 covers 13 residues. CDR1 and CDR2 (germline): SNHLY, FYNNEI. With 6 bases clipped from V and 5 bases from J, the junction kept 4 bases outside the gene matches. CDR3 sequence (DNA): TGTGCCAGCAGAGACAGGGGGTGGACTGAAGCTTTCTTT. Translation: CASRDRGWTEAFF.

The chain combines TRBV4-1 with TRBJ2-3; 7 nucleotides align to TRBD2. The CDR3 length is 16 residues. Germline CDR1 is MGHRA and CDR2 is YSYEKL. Trimming at V came to 0 bases and at J to 0 bases, leaving 3 bases not matched to a gene. The CDR3 DNA is TGCGCCAGCAGCCAAGAGGGGAGGGGAAGCACAGATACGCAGTATTTT. It encodes CASSQEGRGSTDTQYF.

This rearrangement joins TRBV28 to TRBJ1-1; D ambiguous. Germline V gene sequence: CDR1 MDHEN, CDR2 SYDVKM. V dropped 8 bases and J dropped 0 bases, with 13 bases sitting between them. The CDR3 is 14 amino acids. The CDR3 bases are TGTGCCAGCCGCCCCCCCCAGATGAACACTGAAGCTTTCTTT. Translation gives CASRPPQMNTEAFF.

The gene calls are TRBV12-2 and TRBJ1-5; the D call in the table, TRBD1, was not verified against the DNA. TRBV12-2 is marked as a pseudogene. The CDR3 is made up of 16 amino acids. CDR3 residues: CASRAAEGESNQPQHF. CDR3 sequence (DNA): TGTGCAAGTCGCGCCGCCGAGGGGGAAAGCAATCAGCCCCAGCATTTT.

The chain couples TRBV15 to TRBJ1-4; no clear D. Trimming left V 0 bases short and J 6 bases short, with 5 bases between. CDR1 and CDR2 from the germline V gene are LNHNV and YYDKDF (reference sequence). This CDR3 has 13 amino acids. CDR3 amino acids: CATSRERYEKLFF. CDR3 in DNA: TGTGCCACCAGCAGAGAGAGATATGAAAAACTGTTTTTT. The full variable domain, with the rest looked up from reference TRBV15 and TRBJ1-4, is DAMVIQNPRYQVTQFGKPVTLSCSQTLNHNVMYWYQQKSSQAPKLLFHYYDKDFNNEADTPDNFQSRRPNTSFCFLDIRSPGLGDTAMYLCATSRERYEKLFFGSGTQLSVL.

The chain links TRBV6-5 to TRBJ2-7, with D possibly matching TRBD2 (5 bases). In germline, CDR1 is MNHEY, CDR2 SVGAGI. The V end was cut by 4 bases, the J end by 7 bases, with 11 bases between. This CDR3 spans 12 amino acids. The CDR3, as DNA: TGTGCCAGCAGTTCCCTAGCACAGGAGCAGTACTTC. Amino acids: CASSSLAQEQYF.

In its sample, this clone was seen a few times. The chain uses TRBV6-5 and TRBJ1-2, with TRBD1 matching over 10 bases. The trim removed 10 bases at V and 7 bases at J, leaving 9 bases unmatched. Per germline, CDR1 MNHEY and CDR2 SVGAGI. The CDR3 contains 13 residues. CDR3 protein: CATFRQGAGGYTF. CDR3 DNA sequence: TGTGCCACCTTCCGACAGGGGGCGGGTGGCTACACCTTC.

This chain uses TRBV7-9 with TRBJ1-1; D is possibly TRBD1 (5 bases). V was clipped by 7 bases and J by 1 base, with 16 bases between them. The CDR3 is 15 residues long. Germline values: CDR1 SEHNR, CDR2 FQNEAQ (reference sequence). The DNA of the CDR3 is TGTGCCAGCACCTCTCCACCAACAGGGAACACTGAAGCTTTCTTT. Translated: CASTSPPTGNTEAFF.

The chain couples TRBV30 to TRBJ2-3; 9 nucleotides line up with TRBD2. In germline, CDR1 is GTSNPN, CDR2 SVGIG (reference sequence). V was clipped by 2 bases and J by 3 bases; unmatched bases: 6. The CDR3 is 15 amino acids. Written as DNA, the CDR3 is TGTGCCTGGAGTACCCAGACTAGCGGAACAGATACGCAGTATTTT. It codes for CAWSTQTSGTDTQYF.

The V and J genes are TRBV7-9 and TRBJ1-6; D is perhaps TRBD1 (5 bases). V was pared by 7 bases and J by 8 bases, with 12 bases between. The CDR3 runs 13 residues. Germline V gene data show CDR1 as SEHNR and CDR2 as FQNEAQ (reference sequence). CDR3: CASTRGRDSPLHF. DNA of the CDR3: TGTGCCAGCACCCGGGGGAGGGATTCACCCCTCCACTTT.

This chain links TRBV18 with TRBJ1-5; D is uncertain. V was pared by 0 bases and J by 0 bases, with 9 bases between. The length of the CDR3 is 16 residues. Looked up from germline, CDR1 is KGHSH and CDR2 is LQKENI. Here the CDR3 reads CASSPPVTDSNQPQHF. As DNA, the CDR3 is TGTGCCAGCTCACCACCGGTCACAGATAGCAATCAGCCCCAGCATTTT.

The chain recombines TRBV5-4 with TRBJ2-7; 14 positions match TRBD2. CDR1 is SGHNT and CDR2 is YYREEE in the germline V gene (reference sequence). The CDR3 runs 16 residues. Germline trimming cut 3 bases from V and 2 bases from J; bases unmatched to any gene: 4. For the CDR3, the DNA is TGTGCCAGCAGCTCCCAGACTAGCGGGAGGGCCTACGAGCAGTACTTC. Translating gives CASSSQTSGRAYEQYF.

The rearrangement links TRBV29-1 to TRBJ1-5; 8 bases map to TRBD1. The CDR3 is made up of 14 amino acids. Trimming at V came to 8 bases and at J to 4 bases, leaving 10 bases not matched to a gene. The V gene's germline CDR1 is SQVTM and CDR2 ANQGSEA. The CDR3 loop is CSPSGTGRNQPQHF. The CDR3 region has the DNA TGCAGCCCTTCCGGGACAGGAAGAAATCAGCCCCAGCATTTT.

The chain joins TRBV2 to TRBJ1-1; no firm D call. This CDR3 contains 15 residues. Germline V gene sequence: CDR1 SNHLY, CDR2 FYNNEI. V was cut by 2 bases and J by 1 base, with 11 bases left in between. CDR3 nucleotides: TGTGCCAGCAGTGAATTTAGCCCGTCGAACACTGAAGCTTTCTTT. Translation: CASSEFSPSNTEAFF.

This chain connects TRBV29-1 to TRBJ2-5, with 7 bases aligning to TRBD2. CDR1 is SQVTM and CDR2 is ANQGSEA in the germline V gene. The CDR3 is 13 amino acids. V lost 7 bases, J lost 2 bases, and 7 bases stayed unmatched. CDR3 amino acids: CSGNQAGQETQYF. As DNA, the CDR3 is TGCAGCGGTAATCAAGCGGGGCAAGAGACCCAGTACTTC.

The chain has TRBV27 and TRBJ2-5; 9 nucleotides align to TRBD1. Trimming removed 5 bases from V and 5 bases from J; junction bases left unmatched: 6. The germline CDR1 and CDR2 sequences are MNHEY and SMNVEV (reference sequence). The CDR3 covers 14 residues. DNA of the CDR3: TGTGCCAGCAGTCCCGGACAGGGGATGGAGACCCAGTACTTC. This gives the protein CASSPGQGMETQYF.

The genes are TRBV19 and TRBJ2-7; 8 bases are shared with TRBD1. CDR1 is LNHDA, CDR2 SQIVND, per germline (reference sequence). The CDR3 consists of 13 residues. Trimming took 5 bases from V and 2 from J; bases not matched to a gene: 2. CDR3 DNA: TGTGCCAGTAGTTGGGGACAGGCCTACGAGCAGTACTTC. Protein sequence: CASSWGQAYEQYF.

The chain is built from TRBV18 and TRBJ1-1, with D uncertain. The CDR3 spans 14 residues. V lost 6 bases and J 0 bases, leaving 11 bases between the germline ends. Germline CDR1 and CDR2: KGHSH and LQKENI. In nucleotides, the CDR3 is TGTGCCAGCTCCGGAAGACTTGTGAACACTGAAGCTTTCTTT. This translates into CASSGRLVNTEAFF. Using reference TRBV18 and TRBJ1-1 for the parts outside the CDR3, the full variable domain is NAGVMQNPRHLVRRRGQEARLRCSPMKGHSHVYWYRQLPEEGLKFMVYLQKENIIDESGMPKERFSAEFPKEGPSILRIQQVVRGDSAAYFCASSGRLVNTEAFFGQGTRLTVV.

The chain carries TRBV4-2 and TRBJ2-1, with TRBD2 matching over 13 bases. Germline CDR1 reads LGHNA; CDR2 reads YNFKEQ. V shed 1 base and J 7 bases; nucleotides not matched to a gene: 4. CDR3 length: 16 amino acids. The CDR3 region has the DNA TGTGCCAGCAGCCAAGGGACTAGCGGGAGTGCTAATGAGCAGTTCTTC. This sequence encodes CASSQGTSGSANEQFF.

V and J are TRBV11-2 and TRBJ1-6, with 10 bases that match TRBD1. Germline V gene lookup returns CDR1 SGHAT and CDR2 FQNNGV. The ends lost 5 bases at V and 8 bases at J; junction bases unmatched: 3. The CDR3 covers 14 residues. The CDR3 DNA is TGTGCCAGCAGCGCCGGGACAGGGGATTCACCCCTCCACTTT. Translating it yields CASSAGTGDSPLHF.

This chain uses TRBV7-8 with TRBJ2-3; 7 nucleotides line up with TRBD2. The V gene's germline CDR1 is SGHVS and CDR2 FQNEAQ. This CDR3 spans 16 amino acids. J was trimmed by 2 bases and V by 1 base; bases with no gene match: 6. The CDR3 loop reads CASSLVTGRNTDTQYF. As DNA, the CDR3 is TGTGCCAGCAGCTTAGTGACCGGGAGGAACACAGATACGCAGTATTTT. The entire variable domain, with the rest obtained from reference TRBV7-8 and TRBJ2-3, is as follows: GAGVSQSPRYKVAKRGQDVALRCDPISGHVSLFWYQQALGQGPEFLTYFQNEAQLDKSGLPSDRFFAERPEGSVSTLKIQRTQQEDSAVYLCASSLVTGRNTDTQYFGPGTRLTVL.

V is TRBV28 and J is TRBJ1-4; 8 nucleotides align to TRBD1. With 6 bases clipped from V and 4 bases from J, the junction kept 13 bases outside the gene matches. This CDR3 has 17 amino acids. Germline V gives CDR1 MDHEN, CDR2 SYDVKM. The CDR3 reads CASSNGQGREDNEKLFF. In DNA, the CDR3 is TGTGCCAGCAGCAATGGACAGGGAAGAGAGGATAATGAAAAACTGTTTTTT. Using reference TRBV28 and TRBJ1-4 for the parts outside the CDR3, the full variable domain is DVKVTQSSRYLVKRTGEKVFLECVQDMDHENMFWYRQDPGLGLRLIYFSYDVKMKEKGDIPEGYSVSREKKERFSLILESASTNQTSMYLCASSNGQGREDNEKLFFGSGTQLSVL.

This clone was picked up one time. The chain is built from TRBV19 and TRBJ2-3; D unclear. Trimming pared 10 bases from V and 2 bases from J, leaving 7 bases between. CDR3 length equals 11 residues. CDR1 and CDR2 (germline): LNHDA, SQIVND (reference sequence). The DNA for the CDR3 is TGTGCCACCCTATACACAGATACGCAGTATTTT. Residues: CATLYTDTQYF.

There are a few counts of this clone. This chain joins TRBV7-3 and TRBJ1-1, with 8 nucleotides matching TRBD1. Germline CDR1 is SGHTA and CDR2 is FQGTGA. The CDR3 is made up of 14 amino acids. V shed 5 bases and J 3 bases; nucleotides not matched to a gene: 5. DNA for the CDR3: TGTGCCAGCAGCCCACAGACAGGGGACACTGAAGCTTTCTTT. It codes for CASSPQTGDTEAFF.